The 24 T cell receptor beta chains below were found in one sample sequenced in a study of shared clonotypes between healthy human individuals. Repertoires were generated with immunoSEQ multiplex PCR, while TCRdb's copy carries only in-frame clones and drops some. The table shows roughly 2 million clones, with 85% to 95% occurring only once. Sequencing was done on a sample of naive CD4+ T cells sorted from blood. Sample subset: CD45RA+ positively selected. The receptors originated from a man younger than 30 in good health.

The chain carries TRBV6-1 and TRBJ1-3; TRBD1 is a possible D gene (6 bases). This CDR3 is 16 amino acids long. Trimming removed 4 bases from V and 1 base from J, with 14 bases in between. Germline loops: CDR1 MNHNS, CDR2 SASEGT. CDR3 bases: TGTGCCAGCAGTGGCTATGGCGGGACATCTGGAAACACCATATATTTT. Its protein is CASSGYGGTSGNTIYF.

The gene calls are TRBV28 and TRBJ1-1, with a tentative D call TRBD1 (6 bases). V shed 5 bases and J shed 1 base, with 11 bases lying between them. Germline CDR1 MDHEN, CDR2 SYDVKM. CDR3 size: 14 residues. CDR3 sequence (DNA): TGTGCCAGCAGTACGGACAGAACGAACACTGAAGCTTTCTTT. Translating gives CASSTDRTNTEAFF.

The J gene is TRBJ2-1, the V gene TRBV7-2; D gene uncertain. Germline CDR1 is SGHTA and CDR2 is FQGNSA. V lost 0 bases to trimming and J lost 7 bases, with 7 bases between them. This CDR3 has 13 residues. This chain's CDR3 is CASSLAWSNEQFF. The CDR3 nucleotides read TGTGCCAGCAGCTTAGCGTGGAGTAATGAGCAGTTCTTC.

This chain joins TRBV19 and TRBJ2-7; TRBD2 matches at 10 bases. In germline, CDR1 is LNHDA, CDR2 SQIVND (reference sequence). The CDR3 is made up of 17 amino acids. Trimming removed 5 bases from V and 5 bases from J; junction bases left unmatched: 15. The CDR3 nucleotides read TGTGCCAGTAGTCCCCCAAGGGGGCTAGCGGGAGAGAACGAGCAGTACTTC. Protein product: CASSPPRGLAGENEQYF.

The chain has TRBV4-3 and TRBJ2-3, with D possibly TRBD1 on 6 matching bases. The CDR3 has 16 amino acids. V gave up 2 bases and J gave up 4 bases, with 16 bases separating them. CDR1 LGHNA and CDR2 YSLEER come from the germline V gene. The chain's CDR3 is CASSQLMAGVPDTQYF. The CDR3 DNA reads TGCGCCAGCAGCCAATTGATGGCAGGGGTTCCAGATACGCAGTATTTT.

The chain's CDR3 is CASSKTGITYNEQFF. The DNA of the CDR3 is TGTGCCAGTAGTAAGACAGGGATAACCTACAATGAGCAGTTCTTC. The genes are TRBV19 and TRBJ2-1; TRBD1 matches 7 bases. Germline V gives CDR1 LNHDA, CDR2 SQIVND (reference sequence). The length of the CDR3 is 15 residues. Trimming removed 4 bases from V and 2 bases from J; junction bases left unmatched: 5.

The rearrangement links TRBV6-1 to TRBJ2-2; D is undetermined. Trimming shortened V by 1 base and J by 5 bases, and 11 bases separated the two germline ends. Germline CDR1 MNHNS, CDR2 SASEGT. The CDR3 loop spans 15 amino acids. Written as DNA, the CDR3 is TGTGCCAGCAGTGAAGAGGTCTTAAAGACCGGGGAGCTGTTTTTT. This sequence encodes CASSEEVLKTGELFF.

CDR3 DNA sequence: TGTGCCAGCTCTCTCGGGACTAGCGCAGCCTACGAGCAGTACTTC. This sequence encodes CASSLGTSAAYEQYF. The V gene is TRBV18, the J gene TRBJ2-7, with TRBD2 matching over 10 bases. This CDR3 spans 15 amino acids. CDR1 KGHSH and CDR2 LQKENI come from the germline V gene. The J segment lost 2 bases and the V segment lost 6 bases, leaving 7 bases of the junction unmatched.

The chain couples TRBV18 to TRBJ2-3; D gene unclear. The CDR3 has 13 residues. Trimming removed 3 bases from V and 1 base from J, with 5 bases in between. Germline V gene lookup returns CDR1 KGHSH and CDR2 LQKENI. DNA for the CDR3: TGTGCCAGCTCACCGATGGGCACAGATACGCAGTATTTT. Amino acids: CASSPMGTDTQYF.

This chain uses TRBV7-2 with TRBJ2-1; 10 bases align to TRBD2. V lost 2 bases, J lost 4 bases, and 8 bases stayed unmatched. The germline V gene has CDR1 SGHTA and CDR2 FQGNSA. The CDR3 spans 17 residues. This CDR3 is CASSLKIGLAVYNEQFF. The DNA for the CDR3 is TGTGCCAGCAGCTTAAAGATTGGACTAGCGGTGTACAATGAGCAGTTCTTC.

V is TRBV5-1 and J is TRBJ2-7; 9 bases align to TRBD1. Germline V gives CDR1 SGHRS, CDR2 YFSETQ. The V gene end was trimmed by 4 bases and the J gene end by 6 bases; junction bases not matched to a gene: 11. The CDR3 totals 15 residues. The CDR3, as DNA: TGCGCCAGCAGCACCCAAGAGGACAGGGGTTCCGAGCAGTACTTC. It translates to CASSTQEDRGSEQYF.

The CDR3 coding sequence is TGCGCCAGCAGCTTGGGGACAGCTAGCGGGAGCTCCCCCTACGAGCAGTACTTC. Encoded protein: CASSLGTASGSSPYEQYF. V gene TRBV5-1 combines with J gene TRBJ2-7; 10 nucleotides align to TRBD2. V dropped 0 bases and J dropped 2; count of bases not matched to a gene: 11. This CDR3 is 18 amino acids long. Germline V gene data show CDR1 as SGHRS and CDR2 as YFSETQ.

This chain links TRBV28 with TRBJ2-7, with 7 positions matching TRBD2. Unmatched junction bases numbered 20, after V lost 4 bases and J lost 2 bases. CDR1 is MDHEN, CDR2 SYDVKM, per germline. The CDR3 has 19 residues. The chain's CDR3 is CASSYTKLHRLRGAYEQYF. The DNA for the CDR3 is TGTGCCAGCAGTTACACCAAATTACATCGACTACGGGGGGCCTACGAGCAGTACTTC.

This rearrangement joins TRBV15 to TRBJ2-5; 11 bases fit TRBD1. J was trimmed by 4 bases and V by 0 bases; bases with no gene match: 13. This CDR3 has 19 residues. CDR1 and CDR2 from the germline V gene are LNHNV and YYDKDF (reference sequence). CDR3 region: CATSRDLLTDRGPRETQYF. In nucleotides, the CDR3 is TGTGCCACCAGCAGAGATCTCCTTACGGACAGGGGGCCGCGAGAGACCCAGTACTTC. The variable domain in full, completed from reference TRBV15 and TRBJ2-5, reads DAMVIQNPRYQVTQFGKPVTLSCSQTLNHNVMYWYQQKSSQAPKLLFHYYDKDFNNEADTPDNFQSRRPNTSFCFLDIRSPGLGDTAMYLCATSRDLLTDRGPRETQYFGPGTRLLVL.

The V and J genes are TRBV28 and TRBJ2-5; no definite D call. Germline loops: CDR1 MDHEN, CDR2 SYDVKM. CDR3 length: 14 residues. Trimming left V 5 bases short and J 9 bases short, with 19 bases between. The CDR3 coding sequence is TGTGCCAGCAGTACCCCATCGGGCCCACGCGCCCAGTACTTC. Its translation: CASSTPSGPRAQYF.

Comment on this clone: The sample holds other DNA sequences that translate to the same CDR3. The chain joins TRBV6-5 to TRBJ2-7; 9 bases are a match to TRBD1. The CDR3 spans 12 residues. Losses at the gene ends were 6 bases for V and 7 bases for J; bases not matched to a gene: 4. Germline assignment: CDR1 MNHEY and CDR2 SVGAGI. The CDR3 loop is CASRQGAGEQYF. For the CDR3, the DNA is TGTGCCAGCAGACAGGGGGCGGGTGAGCAGTACTTC.

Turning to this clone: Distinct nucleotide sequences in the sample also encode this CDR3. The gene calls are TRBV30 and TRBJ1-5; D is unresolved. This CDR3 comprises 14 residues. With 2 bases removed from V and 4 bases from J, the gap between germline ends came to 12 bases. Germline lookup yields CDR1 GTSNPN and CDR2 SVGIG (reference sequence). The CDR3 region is CAWSSWGGNQPQHF. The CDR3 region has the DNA TGTGCCTGGAGTAGTTGGGGTGGGAATCAGCCCCAGCATTTT.

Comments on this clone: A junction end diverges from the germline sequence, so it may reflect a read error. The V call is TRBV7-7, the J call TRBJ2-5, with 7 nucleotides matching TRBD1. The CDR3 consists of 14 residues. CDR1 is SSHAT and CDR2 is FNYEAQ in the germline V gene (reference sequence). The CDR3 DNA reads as TGTGCTAGCAGCTTAGGGGGACAGCAAGAGACCCAGTACTTC. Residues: CASSLGGQQETQYF.

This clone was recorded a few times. As DNA, the CDR3 is TGTGCCACCAGGGTTTTCGGGAACACTGAAGCTTTCTTT. Its translation: CATRVFGNTEAFF. V gene TRBV6-1 combines with J gene TRBJ1-1, with a weak D call TRBD1 (5 bases). The germline CDR1 and CDR2 sequences are MNHNS and SASEGT. The V end was cut by 10 bases, the J end by 1 base, with 13 bases between. CDR3 length equals 13 residues.

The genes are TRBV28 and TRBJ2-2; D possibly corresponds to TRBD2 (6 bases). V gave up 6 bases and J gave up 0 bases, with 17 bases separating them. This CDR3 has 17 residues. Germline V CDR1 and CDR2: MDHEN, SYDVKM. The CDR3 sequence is CASRRSSLAANTGELFF. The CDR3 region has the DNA TGTGCCAGCAGGCGATCCTCGTTAGCGGCGAACACCGGGGAGCTGTTTTTT.

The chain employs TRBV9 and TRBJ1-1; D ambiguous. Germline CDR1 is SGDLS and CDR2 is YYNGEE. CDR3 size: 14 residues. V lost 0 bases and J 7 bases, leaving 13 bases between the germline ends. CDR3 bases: TGTGCCAGCAGCGTAGGCCCCGTATCCGATGAAGCTTTCTTT. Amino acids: CASSVGPVSDEAFF.

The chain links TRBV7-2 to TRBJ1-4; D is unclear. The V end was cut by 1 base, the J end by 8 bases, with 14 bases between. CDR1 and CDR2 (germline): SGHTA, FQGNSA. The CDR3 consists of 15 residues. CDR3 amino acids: CASSLVDGFREKLFF. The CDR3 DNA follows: TGTGCCAGCAGCTTAGTAGATGGATTTAGGGAAAAACTGTTTTTT. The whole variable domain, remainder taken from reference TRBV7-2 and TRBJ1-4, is GAGVSQSPSNKVTEKGKDVELRCDPISGHTALYWYRQSLGQGLEFLIYFQGNSAPDKSGLPSDRFSAERTGGSVSTLTIQRTQQEDSAVYLCASSLVDGFREKLFFGSGTQLSVL.

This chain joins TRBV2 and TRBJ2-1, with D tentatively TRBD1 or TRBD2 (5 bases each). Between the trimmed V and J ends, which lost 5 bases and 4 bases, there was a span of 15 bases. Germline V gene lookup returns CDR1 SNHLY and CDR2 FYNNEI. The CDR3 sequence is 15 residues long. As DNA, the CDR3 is TGTGCCAGCAGTCACGGGACCCGCAAATACAATGAGCAGTTCTTC. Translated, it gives CASSHGTRKYNEQFF.

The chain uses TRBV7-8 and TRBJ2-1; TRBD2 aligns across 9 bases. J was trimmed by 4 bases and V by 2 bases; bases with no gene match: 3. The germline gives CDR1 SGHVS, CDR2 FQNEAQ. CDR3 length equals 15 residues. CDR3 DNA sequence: TGTGCCAGCAGCTTACTAGCGGGGCAATACAATGAGCAGTTCTTC. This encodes CASSLLAGQYNEQFF.